Detailed here is one T cell receptor (beta chain). Reverse transcription of roughly 0.45 to 1 ug RNA was performed with random hexamers. The method of amplification for TCR beta CDR3 was immunoSEQ multiplex PCR, covering 54 Vbeta and 13 Jbeta. MiXCR was run by TCRdb on the immunoSEQ multiplex PCR reads, yielding one entry per CDR3 protein. The profile shows approximately 70,000 distinct CDR3 sequences, roughly 95% of them singletons. This entry is derived from a study of CD8 T cells in Susac syndrome. TCR beta from blood CD8+ and CD4+ T cells was sequenced. Included as multiple sclerosis controls were treatment-naive patients who had stable or active relapsing-remitting disease. It was negative isolation that provided the CD8+ and CD4+ T cells, whereas TEMRA cells were enriched by FACS. This CDR3 has 13 residues. V dropped 1 base and J dropped 8 bases, with 10 bases sitting between them. Germline values: CDR1 SGHTA, CDR2 FQGNSA.

This receptor was identified in a human donor with multiple sclerosis. The gene calls are TRBV7-2 and TRBJ2-3, with a tentative D call TRBD2 (6 bases). The sample was CD4+ T cells from PBMCs. The CDR3 region is CASSLGLVPTQYF. As DNA, the CDR3 is TGTGCCAGCAGCTTAGGACTAGTCCCTACGCAGTATTTT.